This TCR beta chain is drawn from a study of chemoradiotherapy in HPV16-positive cancers. Trimming removed 10 bases at V and 4 bases at J, with 19 bases between. CDR3 size: 14 residues. The germline gives CDR1 MNHNS, CDR2 SASEGT. TCRdb's copy holds only in-frame clones and misses some; the assay was immunoSEQ multiplex PCR. The sample comprises 720 or so clones, under 90% of which are singletons, and about an eighth rests with the top ten. The clonotype was recovered from a human donor with HPV-associated anogenital cancer. The input for sequencing was tumor tissue, taken from a patient who underwent chemoradiotherapy. J is TRBJ1-2 and V is TRBV6-1, with unresolved D. As DNA, the CDR3 is TGTGCCACAACAAGAGAGGAAACGAGCTATGGCTACACCTTC. Protein product: CATTREETSYGYTF.